Listed below are T cell receptor beta chains from one sample, sequenced in a study of cytomegalovirus exposure and HLA in healthy donors. The method was immunoSEQ multiplex PCR; TCRdb's version includes in-frame clones alone and lacks a portion of them. Here the sample spans around 180,000 clones, approximately 88% being singletons. Sequencing used PBMCs. The receptors stem from a boy between 10 and 17 years old in good health and CMV-seronegative. Both conserved end residues are part of each CDR3. Each record gives: V gene, J gene, D gene, CDR3 DNA, CDR3 protein. D genes are given only for firm matches.

v_call: TRBV27; j_call: TRBJ2-7; d_call: NA; cdr3_nt: TGTGCCAGCAGGAGGAGGAGCTCCTACGAGCAGTACTTC; cdr3_aa: CASRRRSSYEQYF
v_call: TRBV7-9; j_call: TRBJ2-7; d_call: NA; cdr3_nt: TGTGCCAGCAGCCCTCGGGGCCAGGGGCCCCTTTCCTACGAGCAGTACTTC; cdr3_aa: CASSPRGQGPLSYEQYF
v_call: TRBV15; j_call: TRBJ1-5; d_call: NA; cdr3_nt: TGTGCCACCAGCTTACACGATCAGCCCCAGCATTTT; cdr3_aa: CATSLHDQPQHF
v_call: TRBV5-1; j_call: TRBJ1-1; d_call: TRBD1; cdr3_nt: TGCGCCAGCAAAGAGGGGGCGCCGGGGAACACTGAAGCTTTCTTT; cdr3_aa: CASKEGAPGNTEAFF
v_call: TRBV27; j_call: TRBJ2-7; d_call: TRBD2; cdr3_nt: TGTGCCAGCAGGGCTAGCGGAGGGCTCGAGCAGTACTTC; cdr3_aa: CASRASGGLEQYF
v_call: TRBV14; j_call: TRBJ1-6; d_call: TRBD1; cdr3_nt: TGTGCCAGCAGCCGAAGAGTATTCCGACAGGGTGGATCACCCCTCCACTTT; cdr3_aa: CASSRRVFRQGGSPLHF
v_call: TRBV7-9; j_call: TRBJ1-4; d_call: TRBD1; cdr3_nt: TGTGCCAGCAGCCCGGACAGGGGGCGCCATGAAAAACTGTTTTTT; cdr3_aa: CASSPDRGRHEKLFF
v_call: TRBV25-1; j_call: TRBJ2-7; d_call: NA; cdr3_nt: TGTGCCAGCAGTGGCGTATGGAGGGGGCGATTGGGCGAGCAGTACTTC; cdr3_aa: CASSGVWRGRLGEQYF
v_call: TRBV12-5; j_call: TRBJ1-1; d_call: NA; cdr3_nt: TGTGCTAGTGGTTTGTCCGACACCATGAACACTGAAGCTTTCTTT; cdr3_aa: CASGLSDTMNTEAFF
v_call: TRBV6-1; j_call: TRBJ2-2; d_call: NA; cdr3_nt: TGTGCCAGCAGTGTAGGGGAGCTGTTTTTT; cdr3_aa: CASSVGELFF
v_call: TRBV4-1; j_call: TRBJ2-7; d_call: TRBD2; cdr3_nt: TGCGCCAGCAGCCAAGGATTAGCGGGAGCCGGGGCCTACGAGCAGTACTTC; cdr3_aa: CASSQGLAGAGAYEQYF